Here is one T cell receptor beta chain with its context. This specimen belongs to a study of blood T cell repertoires in COVID-19. Study summary: The origin of the acute and convalescent COVID-19 samples was the United States, Italy and Spain. In each case, the material was cDNA or gDNA derived from T cells, B-cell-depleted T cells, or PBMCs.

As processed by the authors: Reference gene primer amplification gave estimated nucleated cell counts. This table comes from immunoSEQ multiplex PCR, and its TCRdb copy is limited to in-frame clones, with some not included. V, J and clone size are those of that table, while D and trimming were read from the DNA. This sample has around 230,000 clones; roughly 88% occur once, and the top ten carry 2% to 2.5%. Per germline, CDR1 MNHEY and CDR2 SVGAGI. This CDR3 spans 14 amino acids. Trimming removed 8 bases from V and 1 base from J, with 14 bases in between. Specimen: peripheral blood. The chain couples TRBV6-5 to TRBJ1-1, with D possibly being TRBD1 (5 bases). The sequence derives from a man under 40 who had recovered from COVID-19. The chain's CDR3 is CASLREGRNTEAFF. Written as DNA, the CDR3 is TGTGCCAGCCTAAGGGAGGGGAGGAACACTGAAGCTTTCTTT.